Listed here are 13 T cell receptor beta chains from one sample, sequenced in a study of shared clonotypes between healthy human individuals. TCRdb's copy holds only in-frame clones and misses some; the assay was immunoSEQ multiplex PCR. The sample has roughly 890,000 clones, 80% to 95% seen once. CD45RO-negative, CCR7-positively selected cells formed the naive CD8 fraction, excluding terminally differentiated effector memory CD45RA+ cells. Sequencing was performed on naive CD8+ T cells sorted from blood. Receptor source: a man aged 30-40 years in good health.

This sequence joins TRBV27 and TRBJ2-7; the D call may be TRBD1 or TRBD2 (5 bases each). This CDR3 spans 13 amino acids. Germline CDR1 reads MNHEY; CDR2 reads SMNVEV (reference sequence). The ends were cut back, 11 bases at V and 3 bases at J, with 17 bases in the middle. The DNA of the CDR3 is TGTGCCGCCGCGGTGGGACGGCGCTACGAGCAGTACTTC. This codes for CAAAVGRRYEQYF.

The chain combines TRBV9 with TRBJ1-1; 12 bases fit TRBD1. Looked up from germline, CDR1 is SGDLS and CDR2 is YYNGEE. With V trimmed by 1 base and J by 4 bases, 8 bases remained unmatched. This CDR3 contains 17 residues. Written as DNA, the CDR3 is TGTGCCAGCAGCGTAATCGGGACAGGGGGCGCGGGCACTGAAGCTTTCTTT. The encoded protein is CASSVIGTGGAGTEAFF.

The chain carries TRBV4-1 and TRBJ2-7, with D uncertain. The CDR3 contains 12 residues. The V gene lost 0 bases and the J gene lost 7 bases, with 7 bases spanning the gap. Germline CDR1 MGHRA, CDR2 YSYEKL. CDR3 in DNA: TGCGCCAGCAGCCAAGACGGGTGGGAGCAGTACTTC. The encoded protein is CASSQDGWEQYF.

The rearrangement joins TRBV14 to TRBJ2-7; 7 bases line up with TRBD2. The CDR3 consists of 16 residues. From germline, CDR1 is SGHDN and CDR2 FVKESK. V trimming: 3 bases; J trimming: 3 bases; junction bases outside the gene matches: 11. The CDR3 DNA is TGTGCCAGCAGCCAGGGGCCGGGCGGGAGTTTCTACGAGCAGTACTTC. It codes for CASSQGPGGSFYEQYF.

The chain employs TRBV27 and TRBJ2-1; the D is unclear. Trimming left V 3 bases short and J 6 bases short, with 9 bases between. The germline V gene has CDR1 MNHEY and CDR2 SMNVEV (reference sequence). The CDR3 extends over 13 amino acids. This chain's CDR3 is CASSFQVTNEQFF. For the CDR3, the DNA is TGTGCCAGCAGTTTCCAGGTAACCAATGAGCAGTTCTTC.

The genes are TRBV27 and TRBJ1-5, with D possibly matching TRBD1 (6 bases). The germline V gene has CDR1 MNHEY and CDR2 SMNVEV (reference sequence). The V end lost 5 bases, the J end lost 4 bases, and 15 bases lay between the germline ends. The CDR3 covers 15 residues. This CDR3 is CASSTRQEKNQPQHF. CDR3 DNA: TGTGCCAGCAGTACGCGACAGGAAAAGAATCAGCCCCAGCATTTT.

The chain has TRBV27 and TRBJ1-6, with 7 bases that match TRBD1. The length of the CDR3 is 16 residues. The germline gives CDR1 MNHEY, CDR2 SMNVEV (reference sequence). Trimming took 5 bases from V and 11 from J; bases not matched to a gene: 15. The CDR3 loop reads CASSGDRLVGTPPLHF. The CDR3 bases are TGTGCCAGCAGTGGGGACAGATTAGTAGGGACTCCACCCCTCCACTTT.

The chain couples TRBV14 to TRBJ2-1, with 10 nucleotides matching TRBD1. The CDR3 is made up of 16 amino acids. The J segment lost 3 bases and the V segment lost 5 bases, leaving 7 bases of the junction unmatched. The germline V gene encodes CDR1 SGHDN and CDR2 FVKESK. CDR3 nucleotides: TGTGCCAGCAGCATCCATGGGACAGGGGACTACAATGAGCAGTTCTTC. Amino acid sequence: CASSIHGTGDYNEQFF.

V is TRBV12-1 and J is TRBJ1-2; the D call in the table, TRBD1, was not verified against the DNA. TRBV12-1 is termed a pseudogene. The CDR3 extends over 17 amino acids. The CDR3 DNA reads as TGTGCCAGCAGCTTTACCCAAATAGAACAGATGAACTATGGCTACACCTTC. Its protein product is CASSFTQIEQMNYGYTF.

The rearrangement uses TRBV29-1 and TRBJ2-7, with 11 bases fitting TRBD2. The CDR3 extends over 13 amino acids. J gave up 5 bases and V 8 bases, and 8 bases lay outside the gene matches. Germline loops: CDR1 SQVTM, CDR2 ANQGSEA. CDR3 nucleotide sequence: TGCAGCCTACTAGCGGGAGCCCTGGACGAGCAGTACTTC. This sequence encodes CSLLAGALDEQYF.

This rearrangement joins TRBV11-2 to TRBJ2-7, with D perhaps TRBD1 or TRBD2 (5 bases each). In germline, CDR1 is SGHAT, CDR2 FQNNGV. Trimming left V 5 bases short and J 6 bases short, with 14 bases between. This CDR3 has 13 amino acids. CDR3 residues: CASSRGWGTEQYF. In nucleotides, the CDR3 is TGTGCCAGCAGCCGGGGCTGGGGCACCGAGCAGTACTTC.

With regard to this clone: This sample also contains other DNA sequences that code for the same CDR3. Here the CDR3 DNA reads TGTGCCTGGAGTGCAGGGGGCTACGAGCAGTACTTC. It translates to CAWSAGGYEQYF. The chain joins TRBV30 to TRBJ2-7, with 7 bases matching TRBD1. V gave up 1 base and J gave up 3 bases; unmatched junction bases: 0. Germline loops: CDR1 GTSNPN, CDR2 SVGIG (reference sequence). This CDR3 is 12 amino acids long.

The chain employs TRBV2 and TRBJ2-7, with D perhaps being TRBD1 or TRBD2 (5 bases each). The germline gives CDR1 SNHLY, CDR2 FYNNEI. V lost 6 bases to trimming and J lost 0 bases, with 9 bases between them. The CDR3 runs 13 residues. In DNA form, the CDR3 reads TGTGCCAGCAGGGGGACGAGCTCCTACGAGCAGTACTTC. It encodes CASRGTSSYEQYF.